Presented here are 29 T cell receptor beta chains from one specimen sequenced in a study of cytomegalovirus exposure and HLA in healthy donors. PCR involved 60 Vbeta and 13 Jbeta primers. Repertoires were generated with immunoSEQ multiplex PCR, while TCRdb's copy carries only in-frame clones and drops some. The table shows fewer than 130,000 clones, with 60% to 85% occurring only once. Sequencing input: PBMCs. The receptors derive from a woman aged 60 to 75 in good health and CMV-seropositive.

V and J are TRBV28 and TRBJ2-1; 11 nucleotides match TRBD2. The CDR3 length is 17 residues. Germline CDR1 is MDHEN and CDR2 is SYDVKM. V was pared by 6 bases and J by 6 bases, with 13 bases of the junction left unmatched. The CDR3 sequence: CASSPPGLAVGGNEQFF. DNA for the CDR3: TGTGCCAGCAGCCCTCCGGGACTAGCGGTGGGGGGCAATGAGCAGTTCTTC.

The rearrangement uses TRBV2 and TRBJ2-7; weak D call: TRBD2 (5 bases). The germline gives CDR1 SNHLY, CDR2 FYNNEI. This CDR3 has 13 amino acids. The V end was cut by 3 bases, the J end by 5 bases, with 11 bases between. The CDR3 sequence is CASSDLRGDEQYF. The CDR3 bases are TGTGCCAGCAGTGATCTTCGGGGAGACGAGCAGTACTTC.

V usage is TRBV6-5 and J usage is TRBJ1-2; 7 nucleotides agree with TRBD1. The CDR3 length is 14 residues. J lost 3 bases, V lost 5 bases, and 6 bases had no gene match. Germline loops: CDR1 MNHEY, CDR2 SVGAGI. The CDR3 sequence is CASSDRDSYYGYTF. DNA for the CDR3: TGTGCCAGCAGTGACCGGGACAGCTACTATGGCTACACCTTC.

Regarding this clone: The sample carries other DNA sequences with the same CDR3. The rearrangement uses TRBV5-4 and TRBJ2-3; 12 bases agree with TRBD2. Germline lookup yields CDR1 SGHNT and CDR2 YYREEE (reference sequence). With V trimmed by 4 bases and J by 3 bases, 3 bases remained unmatched. The CDR3 sequence is 15 residues long. DNA of the CDR3: TGTGCCAGCAGCCTAGCGGGAGGGGGGACAGATACGCAGTATTTT. Protein product: CASSLAGGGTDTQYF. Full variable domain (rest looked up from reference TRBV5-4 and TRBJ2-3): ETGVTQSPTHLIKTRGQQVTLRCSSQSGHNTVSWYQQALGQGPQFIFQYYREEENGRGNFPPRFSGLQFPNYSSELNVNALELDDSALYLCASSLAGGGTDTQYFGPGTRLTVL.

With respect to this clone: At one boundary the junction diverges from the germline segment, which might be a read error. This rearrangement joins TRBV7-9 to TRBJ2-1; D unclear. The CDR3 extends over 15 amino acids. Germline loops: CDR1 SEHNR, CDR2 FQNEAQ (reference sequence). The CDR3 sequence is CSSSLDFGTRNEQFF. CDR3 DNA sequence: TGTTCCAGCAGCTTAGACTTCGGTACCCGCAATGAGCAGTTCTTC.

Only a few counts were recorded for this clone. The chain uses TRBV9 and TRBJ2-5; 10 nucleotides agree with TRBD2. Germline V CDR1 and CDR2: SGDLS, YYNGEE. This CDR3 has 15 amino acids. The junction had 3 bases not matched to a gene; V was cut back by 0 bases and J by 4 bases. CDR3 sequence (DNA): TGTGCCAGCAGCGTAGCGAGCGGGAGGGGAGAGACCCAGTACTTC. Protein: CASSVASGRGETQYF.

This chain connects TRBV6-5 to TRBJ1-1, with 9 bases that match TRBD1. The CDR3 has 15 residues. The V gene's germline CDR1 is MNHEY and CDR2 SVGAGI. V was pared by 6 bases and J by 6 bases, with 11 bases of the junction left unmatched. For the CDR3, the DNA is TGTGCCAGCAGCGACCCGGGACAGGGATATGCTGAAGCTTTCTTT. Translated: CASSDPGQGYAEAFF.

V usage is TRBV21-1 and J usage is TRBJ1-2. TRBV21-1 is classified as a pseudogene. CDR3 length: 15 residues. The CDR3 here is CASSARDWGDYGYTF. The CDR3 DNA reads as TGTGCCAGCAGCGCCCGGGACTGGGGGGACTATGGCTACACCTTC.

As concerns this clone: A read error may produce the germline difference seen at one junction end. The J gene is TRBJ2-5, the V gene TRBV7-9; D is undetermined. Germline V gene lookup returns CDR1 SEHNR and CDR2 FQNEAQ (reference sequence). The CDR3 has 13 amino acids. CDR3 loop: CSSSLDGVKTQYF. In DNA form, the CDR3 reads TGTTCCAGCAGCTTAGACGGAGTTAAGACCCAGTACTTC.

This clone was found a few times. The V call is TRBV4-1, the J call TRBJ1-1, with TRBD1 matching over 7 bases. From germline, CDR1 is MGHRA and CDR2 YSYEKL. There are 15 residues in the CDR3. V shed 4 bases, J shed 1 base, and the junction held 6 bases outside the gene matches. In DNA, the CDR3 is TGCGCCAGCAGCCCTAAAGGACAGGCGAACACTGAAGCTTTCTTT. Its translation: CASSPKGQANTEAFF.

The V call is TRBV19, the J call TRBJ2-3; TRBD2 matches at 15 bases. The CDR3 is made up of 19 amino acids. The J segment lost 4 bases and the V segment lost 3 bases, leaving 11 bases of the junction unmatched. The germline V gene encodes CDR1 LNHDA and CDR2 SQIVND (reference sequence). The CDR3 bases are TGTGCCAGTAGTATTCGGCGGACTAGCGGGAGGGCCTTGGCAGATACGCAGTATTTT. This encodes CASSIRRTSGRALADTQYF.

This clone was observed a single time. The chain links TRBV5-1 to TRBJ2-3, with D perhaps matching TRBD2 (6 bases). The CDR3 runs to 14 residues. Trimming took 2 bases from V and 2 from J, leaving 9 bases between them. CDR1 is SGHRS and CDR2 is YFSETQ in the germline V gene. In nucleotides, the CDR3 is TGCGCCAGCAGCTTAGGGACTCCCACAGATACGCAGTATTTT. Translating gives CASSLGTPTDTQYF.

The CDR3 nucleotides are TGTGCCACTACAGGGGCGACGAAGGAAAAACTGTTTTTT. Protein: CATTGATKEKLFF. The chain employs TRBV28 and TRBJ1-4; 7 nucleotides align to TRBD1. CDR3 length: 13 amino acids. Per the germline V gene, CDR1 is MDHEN and CDR2 is SYDVKM. J lost 8 bases, V lost 10 bases, and 10 bases had no gene match.

The chain carries TRBV19 and TRBJ2-7; no definite D call. Per germline, CDR1 LNHDA and CDR2 SQIVND (reference sequence). The CDR3 runs to 11 residues. Trimming shortened V by 5 bases and J by 4 bases, and 6 bases separated the two germline ends. CDR3 residues: CASSQNYEQYF. CDR3 bases: TGTGCCAGTAGTCAAAATTACGAGCAGTACTTC.

This chain connects TRBV15 to TRBJ1-5; 9 bases map to TRBD1. From germline, CDR1 is LNHNV and CDR2 YYDKDF (reference sequence). V was pared by 5 bases and J by 1 base, with 9 bases of the junction left unmatched. The CDR3 is 17 residues long. This chain's CDR3 is CATSEDPGQGSNQPQHF. DNA for the CDR3: TGTGCCACCAGCGAAGACCCGGGACAGGGAAGCAATCAGCCCCAGCATTTT. The entire variable domain, with the rest obtained from reference TRBV15 and TRBJ1-5, is as follows: DAMVIQNPRYQVTQFGKPVTLSCSQTLNHNVMYWYQQKSSQAPKLLFHYYDKDFNNEADTPDNFQSRRPNTSFCFLDIRSPGLGDTAMYLCATSEDPGQGSNQPQHFGDGTRLSIL.

This clone turned up a few times. V gene TRBV7-9 combines with J gene TRBJ1-1; 9 positions agree with TRBD1. The CDR3 has 14 amino acids. The germline V gene has CDR1 SEHNR and CDR2 FQNEAQ (reference sequence). The junction had 6 bases not matched to a gene; V was cut back by 2 bases and J by 8 bases. CDR3 DNA: TGTGCCAGCAGCTTAACAGGGGGCTTTGGAGAAGCTTTCTTT. Translation: CASSLTGGFGEAFF.

The rearrangement uses TRBV5-6 and TRBJ2-7; 8 bases are shared with TRBD2. CDR1 is SGHDT and CDR2 is YYEEEE in the germline V gene. V was clipped by 4 bases and J by 0 bases; unmatched bases: 9. There are 16 residues in the CDR3. CDR3: CASSPWVGTSSYEQYF. The CDR3, as DNA: TGTGCCAGCAGCCCCTGGGTTGGGACTAGCTCCTACGAGCAGTACTTC.

This clone was detected once. The V gene is TRBV6-5, the J gene TRBJ2-3; 7 nucleotides agree with TRBD1. V trimming: 2 bases; J trimming: 2 bases; junction bases outside the gene matches: 4. The CDR3 has 15 residues. Germline CDR1 is MNHEY and CDR2 is SVGAGI. CDR3 coding DNA: TGTGCCAGCAGTTACCGGGACAGCTACACAGATACGCAGTATTTT. Translation gives CASSYRDSYTDTQYF.

The gene calls are TRBV14 and TRBJ2-6; 7 positions agree with TRBD1. Germline trimming cut 4 bases from V and 1 base from J; bases unmatched to any gene: 7. The CDR3 has 17 residues. Germline-derived CDR1 and CDR2 are SGHDN and FVKESK. The CDR3 is CASSPSQGISGANVLTF. The CDR3, as DNA: TGTGCCAGCAGCCCATCACAGGGGATTTCTGGGGCCAACGTCCTGACTTTC. Looking up the rest from reference TRBV14 and TRBJ2-6 gives the full variable domain: EAGVTQFPSHSVIEKGQTVTLRCDPISGHDNLYWYRRVMGKEIKFLLHFVKESKQDESGMPNNRFLAERTGGTYSTLKVQPAELEDSGVYFCASSPSQGISGANVLTFGAGSRLTVL.

The chain couples TRBV5-1 to TRBJ2-1, with 8 bases fitting TRBD2. Germline V gene lookup returns CDR1 SGHRS and CDR2 YFSETQ. After removal of 4 bases from V and 2 bases from J, the junction contained 5 bases not matched to a gene. The CDR3 is made up of 15 amino acids. Written as DNA, the CDR3 is TGCGCCAGCAGCCCCATAGCGGGACCCTACAATGAGCAGTTCTTC. It translates to CASSPIAGPYNEQFF.

This clone appeared a single time. This sequence joins TRBV18 and TRBJ1-2, with a possible D match to TRBD1 (6 bases). V was clipped by 4 bases and J by 0 bases, with 15 bases between them. The CDR3 is 16 residues long. From germline, CDR1 is KGHSH and CDR2 LQKENI. CDR3 loop: CASSLNTGIANYGYTF. The CDR3 DNA follows: TGTGCCAGCTCACTCAACACAGGGATTGCTAACTATGGCTACACCTTC.

This clone was seen just once. The rearrangement joins TRBV10-3 to TRBJ2-1, with TRBD2 matching 9 bases. The trim removed 8 bases at V and 10 bases at J, leaving 9 bases unmatched. This CDR3 is 13 amino acids long. Germline CDR1 reads ENHRY; CDR2 reads SYGVKD. CDR3 loop: CAILSGRAREQFF. The CDR3 DNA follows: TGTGCCATCCTTAGCGGGAGAGCTCGGGAGCAGTTCTTC.

The chain links TRBV9 to TRBJ2-1; 8 nucleotides match TRBD2. The CDR3 runs to 17 residues. V shed 3 bases, J shed 5 bases, and the junction held 13 bases outside the gene matches. Germline V lookup: CDR1 SGDLS, CDR2 YYNGEE. CDR3 sequence: CASSATGTRTGDNEQFF. The CDR3 nucleotides are TGTGCCAGCAGCGCTACCGGGACTAGGACCGGGGACAATGAGCAGTTCTTC.

The chain recombines TRBV5-1 with TRBJ2-1; D may be TRBD2 (6 bases). Germline CDR1 reads SGHRS; CDR2 reads YFSETQ. The ends were cut back, 4 bases at V and 9 bases at J, with 17 bases in the middle. The CDR3 has 14 residues. CDR3 nucleotides: TGCGCCAGCAGCGCGGGACTGGGGAGCACTGAGCAGTTCTTC. It codes for CASSAGLGSTEQFF.

The rearrangement joins TRBV6-6 to TRBJ1-5; D not certain. The germline gives CDR1 MNHNY, CDR2 SVGAGI (reference sequence). The CDR3 is made up of 13 amino acids. With 0 bases removed from V and 8 bases from J, the gap between germline ends came to 8 bases. The CDR3 loop is CASSYSPGKPQHF. CDR3 DNA sequence: TGTGCCAGCAGTTACTCTCCGGGTAAGCCCCAGCATTTT.

The chain uses TRBV28 and TRBJ2-7, with D possibly matching TRBD2 (5 bases). Trimming took 2 bases from V and 0 from J, leaving 8 bases between them. The CDR3 is made up of 14 amino acids. CDR1 is MDHEN, CDR2 SYDVKM, per germline. Here the CDR3 reads CASSLTGISYEQYF. The DNA for the CDR3 is TGTGCCAGCAGTTTAACCGGGATCTCCTACGAGCAGTACTTC.

V and J are TRBV28 and TRBJ1-3; 7 nucleotides agree with TRBD1. This CDR3 region has 13 residues. The V gene's germline CDR1 is MDHEN and CDR2 SYDVKM. V dropped 6 bases and J dropped 4; count of bases not matched to a gene: 3. The CDR3 is CASRRTGGNTIYF. In DNA form, the CDR3 reads TGTGCCAGCAGACGGACAGGCGGAAACACCATATATTTT.

The chain is built from TRBV5-1 and TRBJ2-3; maybe TRBD2 (6 bases). V lost 6 bases, J lost 0 bases, and 11 bases lay in between. Per the germline V gene, CDR1 is SGHRS and CDR2 is YFSETQ. The CDR3 consists of 14 residues. The CDR3 DNA reads TGCGCCAGCACGCGGGGCGGGAGCACAGATACGCAGTATTTT. It encodes CASTRGGSTDTQYF. Supplemented by reference TRBV5-1 and TRBJ2-3, the full variable domain reads KAGVTQTPRYLIKTRGQQVTLSCSPISGHRSVSWYQQTPGQGLQFLFEYFSETQRNKGNFPGRFSGRQFSNSRSEMNVSTLELGDSALYLCASTRGGSTDTQYFGPGTRLTVL.

The rearrangement uses TRBV10-3 and TRBJ1-1; D possibly corresponds to TRBD1 (6 bases). The V and J ends lost 6 bases and 10 bases respectively, with 21 bases between them. The CDR3 loop spans 14 amino acids. Germline V gives CDR1 ENHRY, CDR2 SYGVKD. CDR3 nucleotides: TGTGCCATCAGCGTAGACAGGCCACCCCCTGGAGCTTTCTTT. Residues: CAISVDRPPPGAFF.